This T cell receptor beta chain was recovered during a study of cytomegalovirus exposure and HLA in healthy donors (dated by TCRdb to between 2016 and 2019). For context, the study as a whole: According to a later analysis, the 110 or so validation repertoires were produced on the same platform as the approximately 600 repertoires of the first cohort. The aim of the study was to test whether cataloging public T cell receptors could identify signatures of past pathogen exposure. Besides the first cohort of some 670 subjects, a separate validation cohort made up of roughly 120 different subjects was used. High-throughput TCR immunosequencing, statistical association of individual TCRs with disease status, and machine learning were combined to predict cytomegalovirus infection status.

Broader findings and caveats from the paper: The classifier was reported to diagnose cytomegalovirus status with high specificity and sensitivity in both the original and validation cohorts. The validation cohort had no HLA typing available for a later analysis, so co-occurrence within that cohort was assessed over all 120 or so repertoires. A later analysis found that TCRs clustered in the first cohort also tended to co-occur in the 120 validation repertoires, with more than 90% of cluster scores above 0. It was suggested by the authors that the approach could potentially be generalized to other disease states and immunological phenotypes. The study listed approximately 150 TCR beta chains as associated with cytomegalovirus. A few of the identified cytomegalovirus-associated TCR beta chains were confirmed in vitro to be specific for cytomegalovirus antigens. Most TCR sequences were seen in very few donors, while some public TCRs were found in many individuals.

Libraries were prepared through the immunoSEQ multiplex PCR assay. The authors' analysis ran thus. To diagnose cytomegalovirus status from the catalog of TCR beta chain sequences, a statistical classification framework was built. TCRdb stores this immuneACCESS table with in-frame sequences only. Part of the clones is absent; in the studies checked, under half of the shortfall reflects unresolved V genes, and no reason is known for the rest. For V, J and clone size, that table is used; D and trimming come from the DNA. A total of approximately 170,000 clones appear in this sample, approximately 81% of them only once. The ten largest clones represent about a sixth of the sample. CDR1 and CDR2, looked up from the germline V gene, are MNHEY and SVGAGI. From cysteine to phenylalanine, the CDR3 is 15 amino acids long. Only the CDR3 DNA is retained, 45 bases long and in frame from the first base. Trimming removed 0 bases from V and 2 bases from J; the gene matches leave 3 bases unexplained.

Concerning this clone itself: The clone's antigen remains unknown. Per-nucleotide qualities are absent, and no much larger clonotype sits a single base away.

The donors belonged to the validation cohort of about 120 subjects, which was separate from the roughly 700-subject first cohort. The TCR sequence derives from a man between 18 and 29 years old in good health and CMV-seropositive. The chain links TRBV6-5 with TRBJ2-5; the central 7 bases match TRBD1. The sample taken for sequencing was PBMCs. CDR3 protein: CASSYSKQGQETQYF. The nucleotides are TGTGCCAGCAGTTACTCGAAACAGGGGCAAGAGACCCAGTACTTC.